The clone carrying this TCR beta chain has at least ten counts. Its antigen remains unidentified. This record comes from a study of CD8+CD57+ T cells in acquired aplastic anemia. Across the whole study: Isolated CD4+ and CD8+ cells, once sorted, yielded DNA averaging roughly 3.2 ug.

Study-level results: Approximately 30 was the count of CD8+ CDR3 sequences that patients shared with controls.

TCR beta VDJ combinations and CDR3 sequences were profiled from genomic DNA. TCRdb re-derived calls from the reads in MiXCR, one entry per CDR3 protein. In the table there are about 150,000 distinct CDR3 sequences, 40% to 50% of which are singletons. It was patients with CD8+CD57+ cell expansion by flow cytometry who were chosen for sequencing. Blood sampling was performed on the patients, and none of them had received therapy by then. The sample taken for sequencing was sorted CD4+, CD8+, or CD8+CD57+ T cells (not recorded which) from PBMCs. The sequence was collected from a human donor with aplastic anemia.

CDR3 protein: CASKGSTDSYEQYF. CDR3 DNA: TGTGCCAGCAAGGGCAGTACCGACTCCTACGAGCAGTACTTC. J is TRBJ2-7 and V is TRBV7-9; D gene ambiguous. The CDR3 loop spans 14 amino acids. The V gene's germline CDR1 is SEHNR and CDR2 FQNEAQ (reference sequence). V was shortened by 7 bases and J by 0 bases, with 13 bases between the two germline ends.